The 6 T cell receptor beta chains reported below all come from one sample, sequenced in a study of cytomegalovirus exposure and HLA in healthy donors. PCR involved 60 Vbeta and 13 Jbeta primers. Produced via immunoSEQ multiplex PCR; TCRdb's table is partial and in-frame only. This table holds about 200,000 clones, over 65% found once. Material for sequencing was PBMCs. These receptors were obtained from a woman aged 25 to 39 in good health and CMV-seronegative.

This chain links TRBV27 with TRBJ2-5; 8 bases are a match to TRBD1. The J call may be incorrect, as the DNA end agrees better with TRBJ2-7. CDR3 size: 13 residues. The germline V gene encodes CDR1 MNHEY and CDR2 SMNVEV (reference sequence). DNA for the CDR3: TGTGCCAGCAGGAGGGACAGGTCCTACGAGCAGTACTTC. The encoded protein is CASRRDRSYEQYF.

The CDR3 coding sequence is TGTGCCAGCAGTGAGGGTCTAGCGGCTACCTACGAGCAGTACTTC. Translation: CASSEGLAATYEQYF. The chain has TRBV6-1 and TRBJ2-7, with 7 bases identical to TRBD2. Germline V gene data show CDR1 as MNHNS and CDR2 as SASEGT. Trimming cost V 3 bases and J 2 bases; bases outside gene matches: 7. CDR3 length: 15 residues.

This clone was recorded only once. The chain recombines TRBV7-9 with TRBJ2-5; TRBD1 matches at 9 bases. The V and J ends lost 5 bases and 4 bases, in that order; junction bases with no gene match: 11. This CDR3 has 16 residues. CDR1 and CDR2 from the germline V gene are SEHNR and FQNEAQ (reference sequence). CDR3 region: CASSSRQGGPGETQYF. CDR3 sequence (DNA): TGTGCCAGCAGCAGCCGACAGGGGGGGCCGGGAGAGACCCAGTACTTC.

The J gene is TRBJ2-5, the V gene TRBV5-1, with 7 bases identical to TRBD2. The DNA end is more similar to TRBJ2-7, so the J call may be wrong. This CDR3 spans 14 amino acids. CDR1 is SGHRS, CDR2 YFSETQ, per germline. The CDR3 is CASCWGGVGSEQYF. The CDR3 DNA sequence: TGCGCCAGCTGCTGGGGGGGAGTAGGTTCCGAGCAGTACTTC.

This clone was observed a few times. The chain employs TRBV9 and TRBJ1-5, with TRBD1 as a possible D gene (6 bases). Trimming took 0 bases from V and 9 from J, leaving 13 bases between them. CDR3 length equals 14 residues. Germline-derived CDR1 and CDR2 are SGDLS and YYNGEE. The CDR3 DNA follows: TGTGCCAGCAGCGTAGCGGTGGGAGGGGGGCCCCAGCATTTT. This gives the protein CASSVAVGGGPQHF.

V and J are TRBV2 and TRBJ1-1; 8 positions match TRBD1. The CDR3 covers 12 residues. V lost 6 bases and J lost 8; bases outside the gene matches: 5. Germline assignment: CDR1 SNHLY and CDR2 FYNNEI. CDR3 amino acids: CASSPGTGEAFF. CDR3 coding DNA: TGTGCCAGCAGCCCCGGGACAGGCGAAGCTTTCTTT.